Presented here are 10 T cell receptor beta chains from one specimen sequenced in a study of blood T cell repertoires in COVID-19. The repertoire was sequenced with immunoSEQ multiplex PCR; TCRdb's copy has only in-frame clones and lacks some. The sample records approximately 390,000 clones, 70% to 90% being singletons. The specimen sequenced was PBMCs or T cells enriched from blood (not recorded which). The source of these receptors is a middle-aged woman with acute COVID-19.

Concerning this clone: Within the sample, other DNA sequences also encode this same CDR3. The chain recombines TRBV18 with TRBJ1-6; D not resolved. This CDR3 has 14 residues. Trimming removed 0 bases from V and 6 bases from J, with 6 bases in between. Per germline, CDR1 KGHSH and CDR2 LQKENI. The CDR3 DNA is TGTGCCAGCTCACCACCTGGGCGTAATTCACCCCTCCACTTT. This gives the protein CASSPPGRNSPLHF.

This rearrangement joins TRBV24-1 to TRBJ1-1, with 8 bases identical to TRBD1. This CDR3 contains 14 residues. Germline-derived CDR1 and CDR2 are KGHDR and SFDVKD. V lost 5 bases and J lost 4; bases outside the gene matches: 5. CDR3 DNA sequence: TGTGCCACCAGTGGCGGAACAGGGGGCACTGAAGCTTTCTTT. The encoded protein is CATSGGTGGTEAFF.

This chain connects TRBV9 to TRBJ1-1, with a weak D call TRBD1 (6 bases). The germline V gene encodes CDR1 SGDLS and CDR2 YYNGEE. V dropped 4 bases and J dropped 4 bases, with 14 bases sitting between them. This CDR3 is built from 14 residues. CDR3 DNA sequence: TGTGCCAGCAGCATAAGGACAGCGAGCACTGAAGCTTTCTTT. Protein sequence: CASSIRTASTEAFF.

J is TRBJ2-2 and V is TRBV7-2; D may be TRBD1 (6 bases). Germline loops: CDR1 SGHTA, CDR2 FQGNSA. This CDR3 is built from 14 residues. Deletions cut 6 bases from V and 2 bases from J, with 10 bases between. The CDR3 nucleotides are TGTGCCAGCAGGATAGGGGGAAACACCGGGGAGCTGTTTTTT. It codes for CASRIGGNTGELFF.

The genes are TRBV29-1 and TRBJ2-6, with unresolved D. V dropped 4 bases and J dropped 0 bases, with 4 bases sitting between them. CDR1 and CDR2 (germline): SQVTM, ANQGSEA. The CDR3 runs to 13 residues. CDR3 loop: CSVASSGANVLTF. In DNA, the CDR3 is TGCAGCGTTGCGAGCTCTGGGGCCAACGTCCTGACTTTC.

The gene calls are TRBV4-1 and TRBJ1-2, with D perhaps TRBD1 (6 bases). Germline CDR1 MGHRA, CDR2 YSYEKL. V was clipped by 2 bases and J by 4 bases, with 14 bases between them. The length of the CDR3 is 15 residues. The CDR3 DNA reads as TGCGCCAGCAGCCAACTGAGGGGGAGGGGCTATGGCTACACCTTC. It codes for CASSQLRGRGYGYTF.

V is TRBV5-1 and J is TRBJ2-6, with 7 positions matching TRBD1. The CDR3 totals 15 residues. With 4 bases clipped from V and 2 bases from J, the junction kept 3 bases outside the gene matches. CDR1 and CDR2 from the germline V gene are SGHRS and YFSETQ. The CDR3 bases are TGCGCCAGCAGCCCGACAGGGACTGGGGCCAACGTCCTGACTTTC. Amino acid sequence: CASSPTGTGANVLTF.

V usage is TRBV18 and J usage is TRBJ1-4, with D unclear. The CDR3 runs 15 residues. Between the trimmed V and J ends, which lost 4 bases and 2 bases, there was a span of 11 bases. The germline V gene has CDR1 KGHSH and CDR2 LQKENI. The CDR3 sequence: CASSLVGVTNEKLFF. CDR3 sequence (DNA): TGTGCCAGCTCACTCGTCGGGGTGACTAATGAAAAACTGTTTTTT.

The CDR3 DNA reads TGTGCCAGCTCACCTAGCGGGGGTGAGCAGTTCTTC. Translation gives CASSPSGGEQFF. The V and J genes are TRBV18 and TRBJ2-1; TRBD2 matches at 9 bases. Trimming removed 3 bases from V and 9 bases from J; junction bases left unmatched: 0. Germline CDR1 and CDR2: KGHSH and LQKENI. The CDR3 is 12 amino acids.

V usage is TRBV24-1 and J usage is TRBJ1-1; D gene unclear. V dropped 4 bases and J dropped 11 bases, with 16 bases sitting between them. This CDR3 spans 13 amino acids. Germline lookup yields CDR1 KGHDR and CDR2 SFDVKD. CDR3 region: CATSEGWEGEAFF. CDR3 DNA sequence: TGTGCCACCAGTGAGGGTTGGGAGGGTGAGGCTTTCTTT.